This is a list of T cell receptor beta chains from one sample in a study of CD8 T cells in ankylosing spondylitis. MiXCR was run by TCRdb on the 5' RACE reads, yielding one entry per CDR3 protein. The data contain fewer than 450,000 distinct CDR3 sequences, roughly 15% of them singletons. Material for sequencing was blood, either unsorted or a sorted T cell fraction (not recorded which). Receptor source: a male donor with ankylosing spondylitis. CDR3s include the opening cysteine and the closing phenylalanine or tryptophan. A D gene is named only where the DNA matches it firmly. Rows may omit the clone size; those that give it use once, few, many or a size class.

v_call	cdr3_length	j_call	d_call	clone_size	cdr3_aa	cdr3_nt
TRBV20-1	12	TRBJ1-1	-	-	CSGHAGITEAFF	TGCAGTGGCCATGCGGGGATCACTGAAGCTTTCTTT
TRBV18	12	TRBJ2-5	-	-	CASSPVMETQYF	TGTGCCAGCTCACCAGTGATGGAGACCCAGTACTTC
TRBV5-6	18	TRBJ2-7	-	-	CASSYGVTFLVRSYEQYF	TGTGCCAGCAGCTACGGCGTGACTTTTCTCGTTCGGTCCTACGAGCAGTACTTC
TRBV12-3/TRBV12-4	16	TRBJ2-2	TRBD2	-	CASSLAGSGRSGELFF	TGTGCCAGCAGTTTAGCCGGTAGCGGGAGGTCCGGGGAGCTGTTTTTT
TRBV30	12	TRBJ2-5	-	-	CAWSAREETQYF	TGTGCCTGGAGTGCACGGGAAGAGACCCAGTACTTC
TRBV20-1	14	TRBJ2-7	TRBD1	few	CSAEDRGLPGEQYF	TGCAGTGCAGAAGACAGGGGCCTCCCGGGGGAGCAGTACTTC
TRBV12-3/TRBV12-4	13	TRBJ1-1	-	many	CASKLHKNTEAFF	TGTGCCAGCAAACTACATAAGAACACTGAAGCTTTCTTT
TRBV5-5	15	TRBJ2-1	TRBD2	-	CASSPRTSAGNEQFF	TGTGCCAGCAGCCCGAGGACTAGCGCAGGCAATGAGCAGTTCTTC
TRBV12-3/TRBV12-4	13	TRBJ1-2	-	few	CASSLGRAPAYTF	TGTGCCAGCAGTTTAGGCAGGGCTCCTGCCTACACCTTC
TRBV20-1	17	TRBJ1-2	TRBD1	-	CSARELPGDSPNYGYTF	TGCAGTGCTAGAGAACTCCCGGGGGACAGTCCAAACTATGGCTACACCTTC
TRBV20-1	13	TRBJ2-5	-	few	CSAPDGGGETQYF	TGCAGTGCGCCGGACGGGGGCGGGGAGACCCAGTACTTC
TRBV6-1	16	TRBJ1-6	TRBD1	-	CASSELGGQSNTPLHF	TGTGCCAGCAGTGAGCTGGGGGGACAGTCTAACACACCCCTCCACTTT
TRBV20-1	16	TRBJ2-3	TRBD2	-	CSARVSAGEPKDTQYF	TGCAGTGCTAGAGTTTCAGCGGGGGAGCCCAAGGATACGCAGTATTTT
TRBV7-2	14	TRBJ2-7	TRBD2	many	CASSFGGSSYEQYF	TGTGCCAGCAGTTTCGGGGGGAGCTCCTACGAGCAGTACTTC
TRBV20-1	17	TRBJ2-3	TRBD2	-	CSAPRYSGGSGTDTQYF	TGCAGTGCTCCCCGGTATAGCGGGGGGTCGGGCACAGATACGCAGTATTTT
TRBV5-1	18	TRBJ1-1	-	-	CASSSRRGGASPNTEAFF	TGCGCCAGCAGCTCCCGTAGGGGGGGAGCCTCTCCGAACACTGAAGCTTTCTTT